Following are 28 T cell receptor beta chains from one sample sequenced in a study of TIL therapy for anti-PD-1-resistant metastatic lung cancer. This was the immunoSEQ v3 assay. TCRdb keeps only in-frame clones here, not all; method: immunoSEQ multiplex PCR. The table records more than 45,000 clones, around 87% of them present only once. As for time point: pre-treatment sample, taken before nivolumab and TIL therapy. Source: blood, taken at baseline. The receptors were gathered from a person between 30 and 80 years old with non-small cell lung cancer.

This chain connects TRBV5-4 to TRBJ2-7, with 8 bases identical to TRBD2. The J segment lost 2 bases and the V segment lost 0 bases, leaving 1 base of the junction unmatched. The V gene's germline CDR1 is SGHNT and CDR2 YYREEE (reference sequence). The CDR3 has 14 amino acids. The DNA of the CDR3 is TGTGCCAGCAGCTTGGCGGGAGGGCCCTACGAGCAGTACTTC. Translation gives CASSLAGGPYEQYF.

This chain's CDR3 is CASSQVNNSPLHF. Here the CDR3 DNA reads TGCGCCAGCAGCCAAGTCAACAATTCACCCCTCCACTTT. This chain links TRBV4-1 with TRBJ1-6; D not certain. The CDR3 covers 13 residues. CDR1 is MGHRA, CDR2 YSYEKL, per germline. Trimming took off 1 base at V and 7 bases at J, with 5 bases between the two ends.

The table lists this clone with a few counts. This chain joins TRBV6-2 or TRBV6-3 and TRBJ1-6; a weak D match, TRBD1 (6 bases). Germline-derived CDR1 and CDR2 are MNHEY and SVGEGT. V shed 5 bases and J shed 7 bases, with 18 bases lying between them. The CDR3 has 16 amino acids. CDR3 in amino acids: CASSPSGESRNSPLHF. The DNA of the CDR3 is TGTGCCAGCAGTCCCTCAGGGGAGAGCAGGAATTCACCCCTCCACTTT.

This chain links TRBV14 with TRBJ1-2; TRBD1 might be the D (6 bases). The germline V gene has CDR1 SGHDN and CDR2 FVKESK. CDR3 size: 14 residues. V was clipped by 4 bases and J by 4 bases, with 13 bases between them. DNA for the CDR3: TGTGCCAGCAGCCCCGCGGGGGGCACCTATGGCTACACCTTC. It translates to CASSPAGGTYGYTF.

CDR3 in amino acids: CASSPEIGGTLHF. In DNA form, the CDR3 reads TGTGCCAGCAGCCCAGAAATCGGCGGAACCCTCCACTTT. The rearrangement links TRBV6-4 to TRBJ1-6, with D hard to call. Per germline, CDR1 MRHNA and CDR2 SNTAGT. The CDR3 totals 13 residues. V lost 6 bases, J lost 14 bases, and 17 bases lay in between.

This chain joins TRBV2 and TRBJ2-5; D is perhaps TRBD1 or TRBD2 (5 bases each). Per the germline V gene, CDR1 is SNHLY and CDR2 is FYNNEI. V lost 8 bases and J 13 bases, leaving 17 bases between the germline ends. CDR3 length equals 11 residues. The CDR3 DNA reads TGTGCCAGCGGCACCGGGACCCGCTCGTACTTC. Protein: CASGTGTRSYF.

DNA for the CDR3: TGTGCCAGCAGGCTTACAGGGAACACTGAAGCTTTCTTT. Residues: CASRLTGNTEAFF. The V and J genes are TRBV27 and TRBJ1-1; D might be TRBD1 (5 bases). The germline V and J ends were trimmed by 6 bases and 1 base, with 9 bases remaining between them. Germline lookup yields CDR1 MNHEY and CDR2 SMNVEV (reference sequence). CDR3 length: 13 residues.

The chain recombines TRBV5-1 with TRBJ2-7; 10 nucleotides match TRBD2. With V trimmed by 4 bases and J by 4 bases, 5 bases remained unmatched. The CDR3 has 14 amino acids. Germline V gene lookup returns CDR1 SGHRS and CDR2 YFSETQ. CDR3 amino acids: CASSRTSGDYEQYF. For the CDR3, the DNA is TGCGCCAGCAGCCGAACTAGCGGGGATTACGAGCAGTACTTC.

This clone appeared a few times. The rearrangement links TRBV3-1 (or the pseudogene TRBV3-2) to TRBJ2-2; possibly TRBD1 for D (5 bases). The germline CDR1 and CDR2 sequences are LGHDT and YNNKEL (reference sequence). With 4 bases removed from V and 4 bases from J, the gap between germline ends came to 7 bases. The CDR3 has 13 amino acids. In DNA, the CDR3 is TGTGCCAGCAGCCCCCAGGGCACCGGGGAGCTGTTTTTT. Protein product: CASSPQGTGELFF.

The chain is built from TRBV11-1 and TRBJ2-5; 7 nucleotides align to TRBD2. Germline lookup yields CDR1 SGHAT and CDR2 FQDESV (reference sequence). V lost 7 bases, J lost 5 bases, and 10 bases stayed unmatched. The CDR3 contains 14 residues. CDR3 DNA: TGTGCCAGCACCGACCGGGGGGTGAAGGAGACCCAGTACTTC. Residues: CASTDRGVKETQYF.

This chain links TRBV11-2 with TRBJ2-4, with D possibly being TRBD2 (5 bases). CDR1 and CDR2 (germline): SGHAT, FQNNGV. The CDR3 totals 15 residues. Between the trimmed V and J ends, which lost 0 bases and 7 bases, there was a span of 13 bases. CDR3 bases: TGTGCCAGCAGCTTAGAAGGACCCTGGGAGAACATTCAGTACTTC. Encoded protein: CASSLEGPWENIQYF. Drawing the rest from reference TRBV11-2 and TRBJ2-4, the complete variable domain is EAGVAQSPRYKIIEKRQSVAFWCNPISGHATLYWYQQILGQGPKLLIQFQNNGVVDDSQLPKDRFSAERLKGVDSTLKIQPAKLEDSAVYLCASSLEGPWENIQYFGAGTRLSVL.

The chain combines TRBV9 with TRBJ1-2; D possibly corresponds to TRBD1 (6 bases). The V end lost 4 bases, the J end lost 4 bases, and 11 bases lay between the germline ends. CDR3 length: 13 amino acids. The germline gives CDR1 SGDLS, CDR2 YYNGEE. The CDR3 loop is CASSQQGIYGYTF. DNA for the CDR3: TGTGCCAGCAGCCAACAGGGAATCTATGGCTACACCTTC.

V gene TRBV11-2 combines with J gene TRBJ2-7, with 9 bases aligning to TRBD1. Germline CDR1 reads SGHAT; CDR2 reads FQNNGV. The CDR3 extends over 18 amino acids. V gave up 0 bases and J gave up 4 bases; unmatched junction bases: 13. The CDR3 region has the DNA TGTGCCAGCAGCTTAGATCAGACGACAGGGGGAGCGGAGTACGAGCAGTACTTC. As protein: CASSLDQTTGGAEYEQYF.

This clone came up once. The chain is built from TRBV7-8 and TRBJ2-3, with 7 bases that match TRBD2. The CDR3 covers 23 residues. Germline V gives CDR1 SGHVS, CDR2 FQNEAQ. V lost 5 bases and J lost 1; bases outside the gene matches: 30. The CDR3 DNA is TGTGCCAGCAGCCCGCGAACGCCTTATTGGGTCGGGGGGTTGACCGGTGGCACAGATACGCAGTATTTT. This gives the protein CASSPRTPYWVGGLTGGTDTQYF.

CDR3 in DNA: TGTGCCAGCAGCTTAGATCGGGGGACGAACGAGCAGTACTTC. Translated, it gives CASSLDRGTNEQYF. The chain combines TRBV7-8 with TRBJ2-7, with D possibly TRBD2 on 6 matching bases. The germline V and J ends were trimmed by 1 base and 5 bases, with 12 bases remaining between them. CDR1 and CDR2 from the germline V gene are SGHVS and FQNEAQ. The CDR3 runs to 14 residues.

The chain recombines TRBV7-3 with TRBJ2-3; D is undetermined. Trimming pared 4 bases from V and 1 base from J, leaving 6 bases between. There are 13 residues in the CDR3. The germline V gene encodes CDR1 SGHTA and CDR2 FQGTGA. The CDR3 loop is CASSSLGTDTQYF. Written as DNA, the CDR3 is TGTGCCAGCAGCTCTCTCGGCACAGATACGCAGTATTTT. Variable domain in full (rest from reference TRBV7-3 and TRBJ2-3): GAGVSQTPSNKVTEKGKYVELRCDPISGHTALYWYRQSLGQGPEFLIYFQGTGAADDSGLPNDRFFAVRPEGSVSTLKIQRTERGDSAVYLCASSSLGTDTQYFGPGTRLTVL.

The J gene is TRBJ2-7, the V gene TRBV28, with a weak D call TRBD2 (6 bases). V lost 4 bases and J 2 bases, leaving 9 bases between the germline ends. The V gene's germline CDR1 is MDHEN and CDR2 SYDVKM. The CDR3 runs 13 residues. The CDR3: CASSSGVPYEQYF. The DNA of the CDR3 is TGTGCCAGCAGTTCGGGGGTCCCCTACGAGCAGTACTTC.

The rearrangement links TRBV4-1 to TRBJ1-1; possibly TRBD1 for D (5 bases). Trimming took off 2 bases at V and 10 bases at J, with 17 bases between the two ends. Per germline, CDR1 MGHRA and CDR2 YSYEKL. The CDR3 has 14 amino acids. The CDR3 region has the DNA TGCGCCAGCAGCCAACGAACAACGGGACTCGGAGCTTTCTTT. The encoded protein is CASSQRTTGLGAFF.

The gene calls are TRBV24-1 and TRBJ2-3; 9 bases align to TRBD2. The CDR3 is 17 residues long. From germline, CDR1 is KGHDR and CDR2 SFDVKD. V was pared by 6 bases and J by 5 bases, with 14 bases of the junction left unmatched. CDR3 region: CATSPAAGGSDIDTQYF. The CDR3 DNA follows: TGTGCCACCAGTCCCGCGGCGGGGGGGTCCGACATAGATACGCAGTATTTT.

J is TRBJ2-2 and V is TRBV3-1 (or the pseudogene TRBV3-2); 9 positions agree with TRBD2. The CDR3 runs 16 residues. Germline assignment: CDR1 LGHDT and CDR2 YNNKEL (reference sequence). Germline trimming cut 5 bases from V and 5 bases from J; bases unmatched to any gene: 9. CDR3: CASSFGAGGQTGELFF. In nucleotides, the CDR3 is TGTGCCAGCAGCTTCGGCGCGGGGGGGCAGACCGGGGAGCTGTTTTTT.

V is TRBV19 and J is TRBJ2-7, with a tentative D call TRBD2 (6 bases). The germline CDR1 and CDR2 sequences are LNHDA and SQIVND (reference sequence). With 3 bases removed from V and 5 bases from J, the gap between germline ends came to 17 bases. The CDR3 sequence is 15 residues long. CDR3 sequence reads: CASSMPETSVDEQYF. The DNA for the CDR3 is TGTGCCAGTAGTATGCCCGAGACTAGTGTCGACGAGCAGTACTTC.

The genes are TRBV18 and TRBJ2-1; the match to TRBD2 covers 12 bases. The CDR3 is made up of 15 amino acids. Unmatched junction bases numbered 2, after V lost 2 bases and J lost 6 bases. Per the germline V gene, CDR1 is KGHSH and CDR2 is LQKENI. This chain's CDR3 is CASSPGTSGFNEQFF. CDR3 bases: TGTGCCAGCTCACCAGGGACTAGCGGGTTCAATGAGCAGTTCTTC.

The chain recombines TRBV30 with TRBJ2-3; D may be TRBD2 (6 bases). V was cut by 3 bases and J by 3 bases, with 16 bases left in between. This CDR3 has 15 residues. CDR1 and CDR2 from the germline V gene are GTSNPN and SVGIG (reference sequence). The CDR3 bases are TGTGCCTGGAGCCCCGAAGCGGGTTGGACAGATACGCAGTATTTT. Its protein is CAWSPEAGWTDTQYF.

The V gene is TRBV9, the J gene TRBJ1-1; 10 bases line up with TRBD1. The CDR3 contains 15 residues. Germline V gives CDR1 SGDLS, CDR2 YYNGEE. The trim removed 3 bases at V and 4 bases at J, leaving 6 bases unmatched. CDR3 sequence (DNA): TGTGCCAGCAGCGACCGGACAGGGGGAAGCACTGAAGCTTTCTTT. Amino acid sequence: CASSDRTGGSTEAFF.

The gene calls are TRBV29-1 and TRBJ1-2, with D perhaps TRBD1 (5 bases). The CDR3 is made up of 14 amino acids. Germline assignment: CDR1 SQVTM and CDR2 ANQGSEA. V was trimmed by 3 bases and J by 1 base, leaving 12 bases between them. The DNA for the CDR3 is TGCAGCGTTGAGGATCAGGGCGTTAACTATGGCTACACCTTC. Translation: CSVEDQGVNYGYTF.

J is TRBJ2-1 and V is TRBV5-5; D not resolved. Trimming pared 0 bases from V and 9 bases from J, leaving 10 bases between. Germline CDR1 is SGHKS and CDR2 is YYEKEE (reference sequence). The CDR3 covers 13 residues. The CDR3 coding sequence is TGTGCCAGCAGCTTGGCCCCAGGCGCTGAGCAGTTCTTC. Protein product: CASSLAPGAEQFF.

This chain connects TRBV9 to TRBJ2-3, with 11 nucleotides matching TRBD1. V trimming: 0 bases; J trimming: 5 bases; junction bases outside the gene matches: 5. The CDR3 has 16 residues. Germline V gene lookup returns CDR1 SGDLS and CDR2 YYNGEE. CDR3 amino acids: CASSVAPGTGGDTQYF. In DNA, the CDR3 is TGTGCCAGCAGCGTAGCACCCGGGACAGGGGGAGATACGCAGTATTTT. The full variable domain, its missing parts supplied by reference TRBV9 and TRBJ2-3, is DSGVTQTPKHLITATGQRVTLRCSPRSGDLSVYWYQQSLDQGLQFLIQYYNGEERAKGNILERFSAQQFPDLHSELNLSSLELGDSALYFCASSVAPGTGGDTQYFGPGTRLTVL.

CDR3 nucleotide sequence: TGTGCCAGCAGCCCGCGAGGAAAAAACACCGGGGAGCTGTTTTTT. This sequence encodes CASSPRGKNTGELFF. The chain combines TRBV27 with TRBJ2-2; D remains ambiguous. V dropped 6 bases and J dropped 2 bases, with 13 bases sitting between them. The CDR3 runs to 15 residues. Germline assignment: CDR1 MNHEY and CDR2 SMNVEV (reference sequence).